This is a list of T cell receptor beta chains from one sample in a study of blood T cells in healthy people across ages. TCRdb used MiXCR to reprocess the 5' RACE reads, holding one entry per CDR3 protein. This table holds hundreds of thousands of distinct CDR3 sequences, 52% found once. Sequences were obtained from blood. The receptor set was obtained from a woman older than 75 in good health. The CDR3 runs from the conserved cysteine through the conserved F or W. D genes are given only for firm matches. Rows give clone size only sometimes, using once, few, many, or a class for an expanded clone.

many,-,TRBV20-1,TRBJ2-5,TGCAGTGTTAAACAGGGAGTTGGACAAGAGACCCAGTACTTC,CSVKQGVGQETQYF
many,TRBD2,TRBV7-9,TRBJ2-5,TGTGCCAGCAGCCCTCCGGGACTAGATTTTGAGACCCAGTACTTC,CASSPPGLDFETQYF
-,-,TRBV20-1,TRBJ2-7,TGCAGTGCTAGAGAAAATTCCTACGAGCAGTACTTC,CSARENSYEQYF
-,-,TRBV14,TRBJ2-1,TGTGCCAGCAGCCATTCACGAGCGGGTTACAATGAGCAGTTCTTC,CASSHSRAGYNEQFF
-,TRBD2,TRBV9,TRBJ2-7,TGTGCCAGCAGCGTAGCTCCAGGGCTAGCGGCCTACGAGCAGTACTTC,CASSVAPGLAAYEQYF
-,-,TRBV29-1,TRBJ2-3,TGCAGCGTTCCTGGTCTCGGGGGCACAGATACGCAGTATTTT,CSVPGLGGTDTQYF
-,TRBD2,TRBV20-1,TRBJ2-3,TGCAGTGCCCCCGCTAGCGGGAGGGCCTGGGCAGATGCGCAGTATTTT,CSAPASGRAWADAQYF
-,TRBD1,TRBV9,TRBJ2-1,TGTGCCAGCAGCCCGGACAGGGGTGAGCAGTTCTTC,CASSPDRGEQFF
-,-,TRBV6-2/TRBV6-3,TRBJ2-7,TGTGCCAGCAGTCGAAACGAGCTCGAGCAGTACTTC,CASSRNELEQYF
-,-,TRBV12-5,TRBJ2-3,TGTGCTAGTGGTTTGGAGAGAGATACGCAGTATTTT,CASGLERDTQYF
-,-,TRBV6-6,TRBJ2-3,TGTGCCAGCAGTTACCCTGTGGATACGCAGTATTTT,CASSYPVDTQYF
-,-,TRBV9,TRBJ2-7,TGTGCCAGCAGTCCCTGGGATAGCGCCTCCTACGAGCAGTACTTC,CASSPWDSASYEQYF
many,TRBD2,TRBV5-1,TRBJ2-7,TGCGCCAGCAGGGAACGGACTAGCGGGAGCGAGCAGTACTTC,CASRERTSGSEQYF
-,-,TRBV20-1,TRBJ2-5,TGCAGTGCTAGAGATCTGGAACAGGGCTCGGAGACCCAGTACTTC,CSARDLEQGSETQYF
once,TRBD2,TRBV5-4,TRBJ2-1,TGTGCCAGCAGCTTGGGGAGCGGGGGGGCCTCCTACAATGAGCAGTTCTTC,CASSLGSGGASYNEQFF
-,TRBD1,TRBV5-1,TRBJ1-2,TGCGCCAGCAGCTTGGCCGGAGCCGGGACAGGGGGCCTCTATGGCTACACCTTC,CASSLAGAGTGGLYGYTF
-,TRBD2,TRBV7-2,TRBJ2-1,TGTGCCAGCAGCTTCGGGAGGGGGAGCAATGAGCAGTTCTTC,CASSFGRGSNEQFF
many,TRBD1,TRBV6-2/TRBV6-3,TRBJ2-5,TGTGCCAGCATTCCCGGGACAGGGGTCCAAGAGACCCAGTACTTC,CASIPGTGVQETQYF
-,-,TRBV7-2,TRBJ2-7,TGTGCCAGCAGCTTATTCGGGGTATACAATGAGCAGTACTTC,CASSLFGVYNEQYF
many,-,TRBV3-1,TRBJ1-2,TGTGCCAGCAGCCAAGGTACAGCAGCTAACTATGGCTACACCTTC,CASSQGTAANYGYTF
-,-,TRBV7-2,TRBJ1-5,TGTGCCAGCAGCTTAGCGCCGGTAAATCAGCCCCAGCATTTT,CASSLAPVNQPQHF
-,-,TRBV20-1,TRBJ2-5,TGCAGTGCCCCTCCGGGAGATCAAGAGACCCAGTACTTC,CSAPPGDQETQYF
many,-,TRBV7-3,TRBJ2-7,TGTGCCAGCAGCTTTATCGGGGGCCTCGACTACGAGCAGTACTTC,CASSFIGGLDYEQYF
-,-,TRBV24-1,TRBJ2-7,TGTGCCACCAGTGCGCCGGGCTACGAGCAGTACTTC,CATSAPGYEQYF
-,TRBD1,TRBV5-1,TRBJ1-2,TGCGCCAGCAGCTTGGACAGGGGCCTCAATGGCTACACCTTC,CASSLDRGLNGYTF
-,-,TRBV29-1,TRBJ1-4,TGCAGCGGTACAACTAATGAAAAACTGTTTTTT,CSGTTNEKLFF
-,-,TRBV5-6,TRBJ2-3,TGTGCCGGCAGCTTTTACACAGATACGCAGTATTTT,CAGSFYTDTQYF
-,-,TRBV4-1,TRBJ2-5,TGCGCCAGCAGCCGCGGCTTCCAAGAGACCCAGTACTTC,CASSRGFQETQYF
-,TRBD1,TRBV6-2/TRBV6-3,TRBJ2-1,TGTGCCAGCACCTCGACAGGGAACTCCATATCCTACAATGAGCAGTTCTTC,CASTSTGNSISYNEQFF
many,-,TRBV28,TRBJ2-1,TGTGCCAGCGGACCTAGGGACTCCTACAATGAGCAGTTCTTC,CASGPRDSYNEQFF
-,TRBD2,TRBV12-3/TRBV12-4,TRBJ2-3,TGTGCCAGCCTTGCTAGCGGGAGCGCAGATACGCAGTATTTT,CASLASGSADTQYF
-,TRBD1,TRBV27,TRBJ2-7,TGTGCCAGCAGTTTATCCCTTGGGGACAGCTCCTACGAGCAGTACTTC,CASSLSLGDSSYEQYF
few,TRBD1,TRBV29-1,TRBJ1-3,TGCAGCGTTGTCGGAGGGCAGGGGGTATCCGGGAACACCATATATTTT,CSVVGGQGVSGNTIYF
-,-,TRBV7-9,TRBJ2-5,TGTGCCAGCAGCTCCGAGACAGGCCTCGGCGAGACCCAGTACTTC,CASSSETGLGETQYF
-,TRBD2,TRBV24-1,TRBJ2-5,TGTGCCACCAGTGAGGGAGGGAGGGCAGAGACCCAGTACTTC,CATSEGGRAETQYF
once,TRBD1,TRBV30,TRBJ2-2,TGTGCCTGGAAACAGGGGGGCACCGGGGAGCTGTTTTTT,CAWKQGGTGELFF
-,TRBD1,TRBV7-3,TRBJ2-3,TGTGCCAGCAGTTGGGCCGGGACAGACACAGATACGCAGTATTTT,CASSWAGTDTDTQYF
-,TRBD2,TRBV20-1,TRBJ2-1,TGCAGTGCTAGAGATTTAGCGGGGGGCTTATCCTACAATGAGCAGTTCTTC,CSARDLAGGLSYNEQFF
many,-,TRBV5-1,TRBJ2-5,TGCGCCAGCAGCTGGCTGGGAATCCAAGAGACCCAGTACTTC,CASSWLGIQETQYF
many,-,TRBV5-1,TRBJ2-7,TGTGCCAGCAGTTTTGCAGGGTCCTACGAGCAGTACTTC,CASSFAGSYEQYF
many,-,TRBV11-2,TRBJ2-1,TGTGCCAGCAGCTCCGGGCAGCCTGGGTTCTATGAGCAGTTCTTC,CASSSGQPGFYEQFF
-,-,TRBV7-2,TRBJ2-1,TGTGCCAGCAGCTTAGGAGGCCTAACCTACAACAATGAGCAGTTCTTC,CASSLGGLTYNNEQFF
-,-,TRBV11-2,TRBJ1-4,TGTGCCAGCAGCCTACTTAGGACGGTTGCAACTAATGAAAAACTGTTTTTT,CASSLLRTVATNEKLFF
many,-,TRBV19,TRBJ2-3,TGTGCCAGTAGTATCTCGACCACAGATACGCAGTATTTT,CASSISTTDTQYF
-,TRBD2,TRBV12-3/TRBV12-4,TRBJ2-3,TGTGCCAGCAGTTGGACTAGCGGGAGAACAGATGTGCAGTATTTT,CASSWTSGRTDVQYF
few,TRBD1,TRBV10-3,TRBJ1-5,TGTGCCATCAGCTTGACAGGGAAAGGTCAGCCCCAGCATTTT,CAISLTGKGQPQHF
few,TRBD1,TRBV28,TRBJ2-2,TGTGCCAGCAGGTTCAGGGGGAGAACCGGGGAGCTGTTTTTT,CASRFRGRTGELFF
-,-,TRBV10-3,TRBJ1-5,TGTGCCATCTCCTCGGGGATAGATCAGCCCCAGCATTTT,CAISSGIDQPQHF
-,-,TRBV28,TRBJ2-3,TGTGCCAGCAGTTTACGGGGGCGCGCGCAGTATTTT,CASSLRGRAQYF
-,TRBD1,TRBV6-4,TRBJ1-1,TGTGCCAGCAGTTCGGACAGGGGGAATGAAGCTTTCTTT,CASSSDRGNEAFF
-,-,TRBV20-1,TRBJ2-7,TGCAGTGCTAGGACGACGGGGAACTACGAGCAGTACTTC,CSARTTGNYEQYF
few,-,TRBV21-1,TRBJ2-5,TGTGCCAGCCCGGGACTGAAGGTTTATGAGCAGTACTTC,CASPGLKVYEQYF
many,-,TRBV12-3/TRBV12-4,TRBJ1-1,TGTGCCAGCGGGGAATCCAGGACTGAAGCTTTCTTT,CASGESRTEAFF
many,TRBD1,TRBV29-1,TRBJ1-1,TGCAGCGTTGCGAGACAGGGGCTACCCAACACTGAAGCTTTCTTT,CSVARQGLPNTEAFF